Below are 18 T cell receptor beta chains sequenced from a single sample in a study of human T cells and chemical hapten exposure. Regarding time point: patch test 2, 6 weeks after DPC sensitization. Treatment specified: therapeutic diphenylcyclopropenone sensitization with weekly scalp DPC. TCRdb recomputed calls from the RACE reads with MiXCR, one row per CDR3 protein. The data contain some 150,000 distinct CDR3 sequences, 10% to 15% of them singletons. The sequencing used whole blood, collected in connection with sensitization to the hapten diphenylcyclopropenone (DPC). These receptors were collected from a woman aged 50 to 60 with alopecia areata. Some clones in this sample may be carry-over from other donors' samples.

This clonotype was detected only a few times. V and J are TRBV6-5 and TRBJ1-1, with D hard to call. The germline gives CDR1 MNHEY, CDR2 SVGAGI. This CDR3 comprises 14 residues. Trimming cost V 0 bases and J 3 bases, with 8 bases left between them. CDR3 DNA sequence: TGTGCCAGCAGTTACTCCGGCGGGCACACTGAAGCTTTCTTT. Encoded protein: CASSYSGGHTEAFF.

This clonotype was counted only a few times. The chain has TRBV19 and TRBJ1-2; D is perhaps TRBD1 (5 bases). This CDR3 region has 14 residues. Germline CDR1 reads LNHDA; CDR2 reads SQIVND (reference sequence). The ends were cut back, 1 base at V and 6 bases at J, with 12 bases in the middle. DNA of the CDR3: TGTGCCAGTAGTATAGGGGCCCGGACAAATGGCTACACCTTC. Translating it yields CASSIGARTNGYTF.

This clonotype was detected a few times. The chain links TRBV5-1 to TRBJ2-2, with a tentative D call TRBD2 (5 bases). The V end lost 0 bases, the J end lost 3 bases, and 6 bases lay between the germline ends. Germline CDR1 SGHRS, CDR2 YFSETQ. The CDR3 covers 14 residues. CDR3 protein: CASSLAGDTGELFF. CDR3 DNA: TGCGCCAGCAGCTTGGCCGGGGACACCGGGGAGCTGTTTTTT.

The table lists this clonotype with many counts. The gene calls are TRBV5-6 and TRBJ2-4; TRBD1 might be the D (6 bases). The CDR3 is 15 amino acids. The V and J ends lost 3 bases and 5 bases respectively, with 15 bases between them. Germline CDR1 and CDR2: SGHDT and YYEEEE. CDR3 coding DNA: TGTGCCAGCAGCTGGAGAGACAGGCTACAAAACATTCAGTACTTC. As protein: CASSWRDRLQNIQYF.

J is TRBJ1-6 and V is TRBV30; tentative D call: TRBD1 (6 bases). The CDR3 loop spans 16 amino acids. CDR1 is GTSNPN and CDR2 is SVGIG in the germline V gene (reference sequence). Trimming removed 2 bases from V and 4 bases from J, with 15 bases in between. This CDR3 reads CAWSLPGAPYNSPLHF. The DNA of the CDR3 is TGTGCCTGGAGTCTCCCAGGGGCACCGTATAATTCACCCCTCCACTTT.

Written as DNA, the CDR3 is TGCAGCGCTGAGGTTGCGGGAGGGCCAAGGAACGAGCAGTACTTC. Its translation: CSAEVAGGPRNEQYF. The rearrangement uses TRBV29-1 and TRBJ2-7; 9 bases match TRBD2. Germline trimming cut 7 bases from V and 5 bases from J; bases unmatched to any gene: 15. The CDR3 contains 15 residues. The germline V gene has CDR1 SQVTM and CDR2 ANQGSEA.

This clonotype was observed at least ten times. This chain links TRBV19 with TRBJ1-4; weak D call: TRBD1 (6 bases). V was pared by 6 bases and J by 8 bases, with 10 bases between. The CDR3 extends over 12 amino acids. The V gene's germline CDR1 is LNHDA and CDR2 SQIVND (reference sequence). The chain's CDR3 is CASRRDTEKLFF. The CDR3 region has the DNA TGTGCCAGTAGACGGGACACCGAAAAACTGTTTTTT.

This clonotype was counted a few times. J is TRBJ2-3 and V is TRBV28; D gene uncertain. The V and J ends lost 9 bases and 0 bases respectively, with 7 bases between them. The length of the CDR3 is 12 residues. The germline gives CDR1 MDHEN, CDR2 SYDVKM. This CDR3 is CASGVSTDTQYF. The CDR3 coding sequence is TGTGCCAGTGGTGTCAGCACAGATACGCAGTATTTT.

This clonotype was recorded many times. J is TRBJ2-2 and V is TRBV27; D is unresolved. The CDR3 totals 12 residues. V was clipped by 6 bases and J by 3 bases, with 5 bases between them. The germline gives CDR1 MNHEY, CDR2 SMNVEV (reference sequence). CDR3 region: CASSRHTGELFF. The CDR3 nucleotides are TGTGCCAGCAGCCGCCACACCGGGGAGCTGTTTTTT.

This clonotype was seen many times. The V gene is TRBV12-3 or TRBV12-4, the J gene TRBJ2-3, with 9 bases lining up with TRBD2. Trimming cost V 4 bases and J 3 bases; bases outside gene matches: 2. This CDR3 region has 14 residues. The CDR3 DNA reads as TGTGCCAGCAGTTCGGGACTAGCAACAGATACGCAGTATTTT. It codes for CASSSGLATDTQYF.

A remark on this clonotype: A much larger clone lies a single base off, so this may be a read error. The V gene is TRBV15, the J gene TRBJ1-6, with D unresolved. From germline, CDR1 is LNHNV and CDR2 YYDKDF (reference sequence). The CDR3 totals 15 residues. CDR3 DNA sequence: TGTGCCACCAACAGAGATCCGGCAGATAATTCACCCCTCCACTTT. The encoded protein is CATNRDPADNSPLHF.

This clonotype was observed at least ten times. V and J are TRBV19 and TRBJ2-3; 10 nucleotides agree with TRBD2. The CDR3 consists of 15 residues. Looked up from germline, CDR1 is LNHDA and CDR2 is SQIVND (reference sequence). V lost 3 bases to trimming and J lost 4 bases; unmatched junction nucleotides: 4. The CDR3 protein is CASSILAGVADTQYF. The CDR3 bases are TGTGCCAGTAGTATCCTAGCGGGAGTGGCAGATACGCAGTATTTT.

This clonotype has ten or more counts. CDR3 sequence (DNA): TGTGCCAGCAGCCCGCAGACTAGCGGGAGTGTCGAGCAGTACTTC. Its protein is CASSPQTSGSVEQYF. This chain uses TRBV7-9 with TRBJ2-7; 12 bases map to TRBD2. Per the germline V gene, CDR1 is SEHNR and CDR2 is FQNEAQ (reference sequence). There are 15 residues in the CDR3. V was pared by 5 bases and J by 6 bases, with 8 bases of the junction left unmatched.

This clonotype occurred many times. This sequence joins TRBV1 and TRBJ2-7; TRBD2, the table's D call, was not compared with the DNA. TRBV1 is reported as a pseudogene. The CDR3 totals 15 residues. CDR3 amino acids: CTSSQRLAGDYEQYF. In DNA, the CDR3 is TGCACCAGCAGCCAGCGTTTAGCGGGGGACTACGAGCAGTACTTC.

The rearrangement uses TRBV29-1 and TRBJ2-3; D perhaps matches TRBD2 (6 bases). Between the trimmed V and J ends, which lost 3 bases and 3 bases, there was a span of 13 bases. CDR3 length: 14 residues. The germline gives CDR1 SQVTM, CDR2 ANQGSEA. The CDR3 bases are TGCAGCGTTGAGGCCCGGGAGAGGACAGATACGCAGTATTTT. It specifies CSVEARERTDTQYF.

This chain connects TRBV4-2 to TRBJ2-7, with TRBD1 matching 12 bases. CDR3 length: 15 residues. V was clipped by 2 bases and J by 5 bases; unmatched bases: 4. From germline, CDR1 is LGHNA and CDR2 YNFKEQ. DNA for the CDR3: TGTGCCAGCAGCCAACCCGGGACAGGGGGCGACGAGCAGTACTTC. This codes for CASSQPGTGGDEQYF.

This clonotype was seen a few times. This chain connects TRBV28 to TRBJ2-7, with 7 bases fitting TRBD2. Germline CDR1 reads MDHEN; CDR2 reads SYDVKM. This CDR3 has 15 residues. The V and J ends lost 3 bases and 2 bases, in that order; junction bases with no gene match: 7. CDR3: CASSFLGREPYEQYF. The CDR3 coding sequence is TGTGCCAGCAGTTTTTTGGGGCGGGAGCCCTACGAGCAGTACTTC.

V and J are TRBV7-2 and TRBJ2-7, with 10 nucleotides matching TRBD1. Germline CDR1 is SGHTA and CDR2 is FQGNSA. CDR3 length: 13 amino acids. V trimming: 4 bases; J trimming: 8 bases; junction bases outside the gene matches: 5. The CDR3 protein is CASSSGTGDKQYF. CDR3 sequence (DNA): TGTGCCAGCAGCTCCGGGACAGGGGATAAGCAGTACTTC. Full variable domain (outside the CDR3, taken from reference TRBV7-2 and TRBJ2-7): GAGVSQSPSNKVTEKGKDVELRCDPISGHTALYWYRQSLGQGLEFLIYFQGNSAPDKSGLPSDRFSAERTGGSVSTLTIQRTQQEDSAVYLCASSSGTGDKQYFGPGTRLTVT.